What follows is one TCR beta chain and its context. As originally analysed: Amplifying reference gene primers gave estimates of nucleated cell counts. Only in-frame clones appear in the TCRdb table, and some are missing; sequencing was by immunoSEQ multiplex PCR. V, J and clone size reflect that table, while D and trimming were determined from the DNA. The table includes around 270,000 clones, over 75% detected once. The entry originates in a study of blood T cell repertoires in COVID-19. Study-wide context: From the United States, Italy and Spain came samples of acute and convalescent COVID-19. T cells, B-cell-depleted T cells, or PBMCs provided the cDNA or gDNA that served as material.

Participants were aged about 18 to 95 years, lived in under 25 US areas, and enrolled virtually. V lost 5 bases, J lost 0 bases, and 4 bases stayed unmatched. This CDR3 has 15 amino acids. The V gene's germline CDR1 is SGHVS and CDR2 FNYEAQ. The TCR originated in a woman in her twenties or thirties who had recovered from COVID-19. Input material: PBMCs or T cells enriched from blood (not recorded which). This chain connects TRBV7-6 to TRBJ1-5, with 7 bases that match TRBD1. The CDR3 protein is CASSLGTDSNQPQHF. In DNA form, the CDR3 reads TGTGCCAGCAGCCTCGGGACAGATAGCAATCAGCCCCAGCATTTT.